This TCR beta chain was found in a study of chemoradiotherapy in HPV16-positive cancers. Study results and caveats: In HPV16-positive patients, HPV-responsive T-cell expansion tracked better recurrence-free survival.

The assay was immunoSEQ multiplex PCR, and TCRdb's table has in-frame clones only and misses some. The data contain 3,500 to 5,000 clones, approximately 78% of them singletons. Looked up from germline, CDR1 is MNHEY and CDR2 is SMNVEV (reference sequence). This CDR3 is built from 16 residues. V lost 4 bases, J lost 2 bases, and 15 bases lay in between. This clone came up a few times. Its antigen is unknown. This specimen consisted of tumor tissue, obtained from a patient who underwent chemoradiotherapy. The chain is built from TRBV27 and TRBJ2-1; D perhaps matches TRBD1 (6 bases). The receptor was isolated from a human donor with HPV-associated anogenital cancer. This chain's CDR3 is CASSSWTASAYNEQFF. The CDR3 nucleotides are TGTGCCAGCAGTTCGTGGACAGCTAGTGCCTACAATGAGCAGTTCTTC.